This TCR beta chain was recovered during a study of response to subunit inactivated influenza vaccine. This clonotype was counted between two and nine times. The antigen is unknown. Germline CDR1 and CDR2: SGHRS and YFSETQ. This CDR3 has 16 residues. Trimming cost V 2 bases and J 1 base, with 15 bases left between them. General study results and limits: Authors suggested each seasonal influenza vaccination recruits few new T cells.

TCRdb independently ran MiXCR on the RT-PCR reads; one entry per CDR3 protein. The table records approximately 520,000 distinct CDR3 sequences, 15% to 20% of them present only once. This rearrangement joins TRBV5-1 to TRBJ2-5; D uncertain. This TCR came from a man aged 50 to 69 who received an inactivated influenza vaccine. Specimen: CD4+ T cells sorted from PBMCs, collected less than 30 months after vaccination. Here the CDR3 DNA reads TGCGCCAGCAGCTTTTCTCCCGGACCCCTCCAAGAGACCCAGTACTTC. Its translation is CASSFSPGPLQETQYF.